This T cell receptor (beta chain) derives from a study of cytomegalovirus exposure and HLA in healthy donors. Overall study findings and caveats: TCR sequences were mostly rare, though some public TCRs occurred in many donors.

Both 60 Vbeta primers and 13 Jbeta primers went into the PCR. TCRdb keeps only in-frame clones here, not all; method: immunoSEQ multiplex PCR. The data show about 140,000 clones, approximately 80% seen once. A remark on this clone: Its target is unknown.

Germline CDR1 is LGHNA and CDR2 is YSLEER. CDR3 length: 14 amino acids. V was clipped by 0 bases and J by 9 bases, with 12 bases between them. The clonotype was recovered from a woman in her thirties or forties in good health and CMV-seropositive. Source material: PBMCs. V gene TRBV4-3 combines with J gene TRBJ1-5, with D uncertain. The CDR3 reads CASSQDSVLLPQHF. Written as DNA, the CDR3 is TGCGCCAGCAGCCAAGATAGCGTCCTGTTGCCCCAGCATTTT.